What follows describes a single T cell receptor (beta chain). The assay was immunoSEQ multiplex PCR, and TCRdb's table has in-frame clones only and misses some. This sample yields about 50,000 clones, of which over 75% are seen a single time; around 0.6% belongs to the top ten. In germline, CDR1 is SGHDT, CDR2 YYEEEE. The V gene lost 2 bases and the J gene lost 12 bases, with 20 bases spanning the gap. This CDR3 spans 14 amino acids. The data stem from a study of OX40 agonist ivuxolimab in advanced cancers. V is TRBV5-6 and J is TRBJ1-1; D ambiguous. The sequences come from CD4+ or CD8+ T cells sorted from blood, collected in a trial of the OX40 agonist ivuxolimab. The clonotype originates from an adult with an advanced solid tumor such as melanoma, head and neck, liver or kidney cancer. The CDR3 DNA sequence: TGTGCCAGCAGCTTCGGCCAACCCGCGCTGGAGACTTTCTTT. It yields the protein CASSFGQPALETFF.